Given below is one T cell receptor (beta chain) in context. The antigen is unknown. At one end, the junction sequence differs from germline, possibly due to a read error. People who had autoimmune disease history or systemic immunosuppression were excluded. The sample originates from a study of OX40 agonist ivuxolimab in advanced cancers. At the level of the study: Two patients with cutaneous melanoma and one with hepatocellular carcinoma, three in total, showed partial responses. Points from the study as a whole: The average count of expanded clones was higher among CD8+ T cells than among CD4+. The study found among the lowest clonal expansion in partial responders at 0.1-3.0 mg/kg.

Germline-derived CDR1 and CDR2 are SSHAT and FNYEAQ (reference sequence). The CDR3 extends over 15 amino acids. Profiled with immunoSEQ multiplex PCR; TCRdb holds only in-frame clones, not every one. The sample has 100,000 to 150,000 clones; roughly 90% are singletons. The rearrangement uses TRBV7-7 and TRBJ2-1, with 8 bases identical to TRBD2. The specimen was CD4+ or CD8+ T cells sorted from blood, collected in a trial of the OX40 agonist ivuxolimab. This TCR came from an adult with an advanced solid tumor such as melanoma, head and neck, liver or kidney cancer. The CDR3 region has the DNA TGTGCTAGCAGCCGTACAAGCGGGAGTATCAATGAGCAGTTCTTC. Amino acid sequence: CASSRTSGSINEQFF.